The clone carrying this T cell receptor (beta chain) was seen ten or more times. From RNA transcripts, TCR beta CDR3 regions were amplified. The HTBI primer set served for first-round RT-PCR of the TCR CDR3. Using its own MiXCR run on the multiplex PCR reads, TCRdb lists one record per CDR3 protein. The table has some 490,000 distinct CDR3 sequences, 22% seen once; the top ten hold approximately 49%. The data belong to a study of T cells in Graves' hyperthyroidism and ophthalmopathy. Per the germline V gene, CDR1 is MDHEN and CDR2 is SYDVKM. This CDR3 region has 15 residues. V shed 6 bases, J shed 4 bases, and the junction held 10 bases outside the gene matches.

The sequenced material came from blood. The chain carries TRBV28 and TRBJ2-7, with 9 nucleotides matching TRBD2. The TCR comes from a woman aged 70 to 79 with Graves' ophthalmopathy. The CDR3 sequence: CASSSPGLAGYEQYF. The CDR3, as DNA: TGTGCCAGCAGCTCACCGGGACTAGCAGGGTACGAGCAGTACTTC.